The following is a TCR beta chain sequence with its context. Its target is not known. The sample originates from a study of blood T cells in healthy people across ages. Whole-study findings and limits: More naive CD4+ cells and higher diversity were found in long-lived than in aged donors. With donor CMV status unknown, expanded clonotype changes were possibly confounded. Measured against age, TCR beta diversity per million T cells decreased in a roughly linear manner.

Healthy Caucasians from Russia aged roughly 6 to 95 served as donors. A second PCR of 7 to 11 cycles used a sample-barcoded 5' primer and a J-beta primer mix. One entry per CDR3 protein, called by TCRdb with MiXCR from the 5' RACE reads. The sample has some 690,000 distinct CDR3 sequences, 22% seen once. The CDR3 spans 15 residues. The V gene's germline CDR1 is LGHDT and CDR2 YNNKEL (reference sequence). Sequenced material: blood. The chain carries TRBV3-1 and TRBJ2-7; D remains ambiguous. The J call may be wrong; the DNA end is better matched by TRBJ2-1. The receptor comes from a man between 65 and 85 years old in good health. The CDR3 DNA is TGTGCCAGCAGCCACTCCCGGCCCCCTGGTTATGAGCAGTTCTTC. Translating it yields CASSHSRPPGYEQFF.